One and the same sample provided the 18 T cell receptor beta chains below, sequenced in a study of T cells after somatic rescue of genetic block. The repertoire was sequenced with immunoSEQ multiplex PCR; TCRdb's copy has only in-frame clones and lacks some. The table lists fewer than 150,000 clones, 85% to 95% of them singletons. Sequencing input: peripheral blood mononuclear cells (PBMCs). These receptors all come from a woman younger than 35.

For the CDR3, the DNA is TGTGCCAGCGGACAGACTAGCGGGGTCCAAGAGACCCAGTACTTC. Translation gives CASGQTSGVQETQYF. The chain has TRBV2 and TRBJ2-5; 11 nucleotides agree with TRBD2. Germline trimming cut 8 bases from V and 1 base from J; bases unmatched to any gene: 6. The length of the CDR3 is 15 residues. The germline CDR1 and CDR2 sequences are SNHLY and FYNNEI. Using reference TRBV2 and TRBJ2-5 for the parts outside the CDR3, the full variable domain is EPEVTQTPSHQVTQMGQEVILRCVPISNHLYFYWYRQILGQKVEFLVSFYNNEISEKSEIFDDQFSVERPDGSNFTLKIRSTKLEDSAMYFCASGQTSGVQETQYFGPGTRLLVL.

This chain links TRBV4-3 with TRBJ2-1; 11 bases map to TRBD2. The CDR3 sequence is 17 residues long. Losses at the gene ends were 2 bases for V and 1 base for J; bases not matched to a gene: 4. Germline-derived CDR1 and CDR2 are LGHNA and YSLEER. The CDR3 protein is CASSQSGLAVSYNEQFF. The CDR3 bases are TGCGCCAGCAGCCAATCGGGACTAGCGGTTTCCTACAATGAGCAGTTCTTC.

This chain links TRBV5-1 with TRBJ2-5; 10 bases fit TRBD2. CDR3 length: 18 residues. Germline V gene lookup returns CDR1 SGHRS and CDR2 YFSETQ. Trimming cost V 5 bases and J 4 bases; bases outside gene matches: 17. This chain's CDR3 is CASSYTLAGASGGETQYF. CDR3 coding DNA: TGCGCCAGCAGTTATACCCTCGCGGGGGCTAGCGGGGGAGAGACCCAGTACTTC.

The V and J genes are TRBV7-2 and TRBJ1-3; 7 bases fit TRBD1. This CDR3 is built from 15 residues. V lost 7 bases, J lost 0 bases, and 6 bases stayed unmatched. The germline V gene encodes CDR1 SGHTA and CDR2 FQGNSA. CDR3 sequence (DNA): TGTGCCAGCACCCGAGACAGGGCCTCTGGAAACACCATATATTTT. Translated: CASTRDRASGNTIYF.

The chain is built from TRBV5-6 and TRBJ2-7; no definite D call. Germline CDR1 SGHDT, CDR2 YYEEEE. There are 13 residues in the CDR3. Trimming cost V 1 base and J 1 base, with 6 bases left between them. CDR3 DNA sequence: TGTGCCAGCAGCTTGTGGAATTCCTACGAGCAGTACTTC. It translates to CASSLWNSYEQYF.

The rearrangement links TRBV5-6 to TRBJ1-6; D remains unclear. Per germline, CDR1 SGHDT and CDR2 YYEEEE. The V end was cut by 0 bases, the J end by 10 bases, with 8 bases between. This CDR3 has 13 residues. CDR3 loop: CASSLELGSPLHF. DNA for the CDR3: TGTGCCAGCAGCTTGGAGTTGGGCTCACCCCTCCACTTT.

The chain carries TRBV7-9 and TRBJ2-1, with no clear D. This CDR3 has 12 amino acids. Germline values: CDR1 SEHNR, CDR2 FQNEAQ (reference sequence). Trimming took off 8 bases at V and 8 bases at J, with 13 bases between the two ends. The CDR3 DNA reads TGTGCCAGCGTCCCTCCAGGCGATGAGCAGTTCTTC. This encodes CASVPPGDEQFF.

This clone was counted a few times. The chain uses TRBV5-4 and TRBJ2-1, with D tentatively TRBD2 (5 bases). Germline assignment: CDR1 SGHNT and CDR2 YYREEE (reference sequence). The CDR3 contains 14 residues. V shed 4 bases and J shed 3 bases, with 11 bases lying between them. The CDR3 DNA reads TGTGCCAGCAGCAACGGACTCGACTACAATGAGCAGTTCTTC. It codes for CASSNGLDYNEQFF.

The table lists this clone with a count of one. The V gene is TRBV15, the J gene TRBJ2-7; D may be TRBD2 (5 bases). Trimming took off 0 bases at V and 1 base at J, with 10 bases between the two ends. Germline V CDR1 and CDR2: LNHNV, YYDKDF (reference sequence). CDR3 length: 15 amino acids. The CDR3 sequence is CATSREARGSYEQYF. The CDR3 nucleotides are TGTGCCACCAGCAGAGAGGCACGGGGATCCTACGAGCAGTACTTC.

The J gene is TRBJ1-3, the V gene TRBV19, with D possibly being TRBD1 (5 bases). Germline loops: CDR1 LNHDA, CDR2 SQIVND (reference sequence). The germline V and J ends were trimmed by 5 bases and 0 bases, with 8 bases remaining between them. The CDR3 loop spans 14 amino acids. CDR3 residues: CASSSGLSGNTIYF. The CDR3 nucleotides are TGTGCCAGTAGTTCGGGACTCTCTGGAAACACCATATATTTT.

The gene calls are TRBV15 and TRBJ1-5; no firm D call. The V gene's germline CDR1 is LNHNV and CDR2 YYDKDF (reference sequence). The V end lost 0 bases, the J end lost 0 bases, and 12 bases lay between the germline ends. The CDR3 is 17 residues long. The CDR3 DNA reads TGTGCCACCAGCAGAGAGCTAGCACAACGTAGCAATCAGCCCCAGCATTTT. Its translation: CATSRELAQRSNQPQHF.

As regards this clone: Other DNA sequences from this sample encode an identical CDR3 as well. The CDR3: CSARVNEKLFF. In DNA form, the CDR3 reads TGCAGTGCTAGGGTTAATGAAAAACTGTTTTTT. V is TRBV20-1 and J is TRBJ1-4; unclear D gene. Germline CDR1 is DFQATT and CDR2 is SNEGSKA (reference sequence). Between the trimmed V and J ends, which lost 3 bases and 4 bases, there was a span of 3 bases. The CDR3 consists of 11 residues.

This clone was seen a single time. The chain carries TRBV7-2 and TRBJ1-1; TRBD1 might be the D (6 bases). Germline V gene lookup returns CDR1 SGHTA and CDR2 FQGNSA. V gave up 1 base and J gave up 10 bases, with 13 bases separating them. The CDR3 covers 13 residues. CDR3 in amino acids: CASSLGAGARAFF. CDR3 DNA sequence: TGTGCCAGCAGCTTAGGTGCAGGGGCGAGAGCTTTCTTT.

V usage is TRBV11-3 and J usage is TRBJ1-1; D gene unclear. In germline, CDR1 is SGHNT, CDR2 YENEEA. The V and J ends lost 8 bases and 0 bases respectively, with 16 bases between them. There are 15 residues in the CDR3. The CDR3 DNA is TGTGCCAGCCGCTCCCAAGTTGGAATGAACACTGAAGCTTTCTTT. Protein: CASRSQVGMNTEAFF.

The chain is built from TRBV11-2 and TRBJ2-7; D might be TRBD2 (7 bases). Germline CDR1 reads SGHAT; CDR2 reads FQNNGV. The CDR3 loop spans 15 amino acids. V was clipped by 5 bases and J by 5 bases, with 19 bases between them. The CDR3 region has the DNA TGTGCCAGCAGCCAGCTTGGGGGGGCTCTCCACGAGCAGTACTTC. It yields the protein CASSQLGGALHEQYF.

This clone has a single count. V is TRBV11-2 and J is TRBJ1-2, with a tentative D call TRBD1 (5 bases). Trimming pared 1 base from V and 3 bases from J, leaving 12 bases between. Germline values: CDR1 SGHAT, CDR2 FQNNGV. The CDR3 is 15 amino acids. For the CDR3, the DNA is TGTGCCAGCAGCTTAGGGTTAGGGGAATACTATGGCTACACCTTC. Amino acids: CASSLGLGEYYGYTF.

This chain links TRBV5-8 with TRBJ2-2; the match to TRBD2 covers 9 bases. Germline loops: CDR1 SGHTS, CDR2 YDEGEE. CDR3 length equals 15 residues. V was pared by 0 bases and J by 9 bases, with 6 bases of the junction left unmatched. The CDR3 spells CASSLDPAGGRELFF. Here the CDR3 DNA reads TGTGCCAGCAGCTTGGATCCAGCGGGGGGCCGGGAGCTGTTTTTT. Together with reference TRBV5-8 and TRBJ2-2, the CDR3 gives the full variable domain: EAGVTQSPTHLIKTRGQQATLRCSPISGHTSVYWYQQALGLGLQFLLWYDEGEERNRGNFPPRFSGRQFPNYSSELNVNALELEDSALYLCASSLDPAGGRELFFGEGSRLTVL.

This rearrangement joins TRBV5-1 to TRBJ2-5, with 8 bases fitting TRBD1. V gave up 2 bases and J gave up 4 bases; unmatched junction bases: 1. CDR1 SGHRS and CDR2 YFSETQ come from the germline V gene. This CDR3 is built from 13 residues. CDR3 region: CASSLTGGETQYF. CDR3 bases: TGCGCCAGCAGCTTAACAGGGGGAGAGACCCAGTACTTC.